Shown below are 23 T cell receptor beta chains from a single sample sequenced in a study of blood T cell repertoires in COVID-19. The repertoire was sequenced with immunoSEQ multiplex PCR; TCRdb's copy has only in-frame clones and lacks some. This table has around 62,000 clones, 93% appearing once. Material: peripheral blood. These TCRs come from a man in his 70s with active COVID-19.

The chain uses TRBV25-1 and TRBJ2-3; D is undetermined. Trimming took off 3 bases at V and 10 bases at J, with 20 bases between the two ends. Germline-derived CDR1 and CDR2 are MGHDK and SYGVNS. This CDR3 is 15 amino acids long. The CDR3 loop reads CASSDSITTTQAQYF. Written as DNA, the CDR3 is TGTGCCAGCAGTGATTCCATTACGACAACCCAGGCGCAGTATTTT. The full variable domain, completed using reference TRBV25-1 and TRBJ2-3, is EADIYQTPRYLVIGTGKKITLECSQTMGHDKMYWYQQDPGMELHLIHYSYGVNSTEKGDLSSESTVSRIRTEHFPLTLESARPSHTSQYLCASSDSITTTQAQYFGPGTRLTVL.

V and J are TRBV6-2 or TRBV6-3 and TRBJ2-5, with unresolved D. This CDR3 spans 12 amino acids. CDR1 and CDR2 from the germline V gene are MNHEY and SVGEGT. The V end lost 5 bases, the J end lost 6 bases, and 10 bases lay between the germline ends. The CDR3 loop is CASSDGSKTQYF. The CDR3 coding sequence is TGTGCCAGCAGTGACGGGTCGAAGACCCAGTACTTC.

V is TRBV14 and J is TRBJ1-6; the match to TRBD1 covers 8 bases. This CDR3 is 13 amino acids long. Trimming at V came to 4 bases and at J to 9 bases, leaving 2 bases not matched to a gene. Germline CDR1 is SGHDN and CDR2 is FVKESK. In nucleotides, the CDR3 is TGTGCCAGCAGCCCAGGGGGCAGTTCACCCCTCCACTTT. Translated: CASSPGGSSPLHF.

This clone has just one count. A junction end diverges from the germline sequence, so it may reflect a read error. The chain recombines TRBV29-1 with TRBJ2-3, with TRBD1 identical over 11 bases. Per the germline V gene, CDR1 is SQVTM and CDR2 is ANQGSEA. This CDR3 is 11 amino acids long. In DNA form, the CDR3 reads TGCAGCGTCCACCCGGGACAGGGGGTTCTTTTT. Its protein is CSVHPGQGVLF.

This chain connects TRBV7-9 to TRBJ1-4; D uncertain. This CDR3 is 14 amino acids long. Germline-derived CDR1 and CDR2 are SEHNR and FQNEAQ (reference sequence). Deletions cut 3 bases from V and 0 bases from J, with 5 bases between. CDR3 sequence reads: CASSFGATNEKLFF. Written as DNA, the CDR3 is TGTGCCAGCAGCTTCGGTGCAACTAATGAAAAACTGTTTTTT.

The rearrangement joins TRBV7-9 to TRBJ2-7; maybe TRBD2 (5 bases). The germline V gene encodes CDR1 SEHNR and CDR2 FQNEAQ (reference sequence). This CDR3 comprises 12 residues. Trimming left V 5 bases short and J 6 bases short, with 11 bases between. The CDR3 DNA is TGTGCCAGCAGCCCCTCTCGGGGCGAGCAGTACGTC. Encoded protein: CASSPSRGEQYV.

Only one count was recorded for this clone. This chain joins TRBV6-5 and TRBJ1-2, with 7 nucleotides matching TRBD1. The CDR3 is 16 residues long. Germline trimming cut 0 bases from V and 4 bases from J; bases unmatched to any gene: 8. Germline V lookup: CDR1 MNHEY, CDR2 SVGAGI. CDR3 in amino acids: CASSYSRQGNTYGYTF. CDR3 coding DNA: TGTGCCAGCAGTTACTCGCGACAGGGTAATACCTATGGCTACACCTTC.

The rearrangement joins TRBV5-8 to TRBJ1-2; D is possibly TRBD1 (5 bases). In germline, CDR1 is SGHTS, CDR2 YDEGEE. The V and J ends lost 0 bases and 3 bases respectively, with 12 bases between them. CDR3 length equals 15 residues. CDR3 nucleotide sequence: TGTGCCAGCAGCTTGGGGAACGACAGAGACTATGGCTACACCTTC. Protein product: CASSLGNDRDYGYTF.

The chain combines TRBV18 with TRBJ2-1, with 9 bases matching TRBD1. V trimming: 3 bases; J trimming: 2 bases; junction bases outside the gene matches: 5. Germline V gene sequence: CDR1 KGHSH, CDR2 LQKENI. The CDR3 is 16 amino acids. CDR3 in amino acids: CASSPDRGSAYNEQFF. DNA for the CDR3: TGTGCCAGCTCACCTGACAGGGGGTCCGCCTACAATGAGCAGTTCTTC.

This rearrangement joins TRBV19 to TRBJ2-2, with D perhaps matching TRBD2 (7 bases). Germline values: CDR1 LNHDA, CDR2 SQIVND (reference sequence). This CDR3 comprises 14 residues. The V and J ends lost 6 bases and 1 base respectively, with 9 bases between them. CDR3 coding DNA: TGTGCCAGTAGAAGGGGGGGGAACACCGGGGAGCTGTTTTTT. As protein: CASRRGGNTGELFF.

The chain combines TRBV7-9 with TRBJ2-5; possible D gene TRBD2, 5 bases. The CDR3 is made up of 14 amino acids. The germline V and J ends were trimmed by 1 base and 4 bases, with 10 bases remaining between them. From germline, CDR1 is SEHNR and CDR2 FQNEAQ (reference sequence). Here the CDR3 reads CASSLGLYPETQYF. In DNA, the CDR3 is TGTGCCAGCAGCTTAGGACTATATCCAGAGACCCAGTACTTC.

The CDR3: CASSLVRGVMDTQYF. In DNA form, the CDR3 reads TGCGCCAGCAGCTTGGTGCGGGGGGTAATGGATACGCAGTATTTT. This chain links TRBV5-1 with TRBJ2-3, with 8 bases matching TRBD2. Looked up from germline, CDR1 is SGHRS and CDR2 is YFSETQ. V trimming: 0 bases; J trimming: 6 bases; junction bases outside the gene matches: 6. The CDR3 consists of 15 residues.

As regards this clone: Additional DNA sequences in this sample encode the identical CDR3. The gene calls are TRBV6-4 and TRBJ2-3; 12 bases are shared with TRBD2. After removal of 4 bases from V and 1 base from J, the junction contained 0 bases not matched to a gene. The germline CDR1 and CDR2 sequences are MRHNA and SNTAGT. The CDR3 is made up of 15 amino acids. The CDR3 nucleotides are TGTGCCAGCAGTGGACTAGCGGGGGGCACAGATACGCAGTATTTT. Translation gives CASSGLAGGTDTQYF.

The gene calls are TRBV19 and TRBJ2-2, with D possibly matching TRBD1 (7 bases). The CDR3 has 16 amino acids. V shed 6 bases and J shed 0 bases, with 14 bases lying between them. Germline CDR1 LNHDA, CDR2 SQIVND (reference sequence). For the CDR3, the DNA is TGTGCCAGTAGCCTAGGAGGGACAGCGAACACCGGGGAGCTGTTTTTT. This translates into CASSLGGTANTGELFF.

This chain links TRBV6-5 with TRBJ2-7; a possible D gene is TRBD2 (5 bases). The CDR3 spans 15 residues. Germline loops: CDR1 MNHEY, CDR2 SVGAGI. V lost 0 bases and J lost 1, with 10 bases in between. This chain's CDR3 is CASSYSYGGSYEQYF. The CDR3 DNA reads TGTGCCAGCAGTTACTCGTACGGCGGGTCCTACGAGCAGTACTTC.

The CDR3 sequence: CASRLSGGGLQETQYF. The CDR3 nucleotides are TGTGCCAGCCGTCTGAGTGGGGGGGGTCTACAAGAGACCCAGTACTTC. This chain uses TRBV7-6 with TRBJ2-5; 7 bases agree with TRBD2. The CDR3 covers 16 residues. Germline lookup yields CDR1 SGHVS and CDR2 FNYEAQ. The J segment lost 2 bases and the V segment lost 8 bases, leaving 14 bases of the junction unmatched.

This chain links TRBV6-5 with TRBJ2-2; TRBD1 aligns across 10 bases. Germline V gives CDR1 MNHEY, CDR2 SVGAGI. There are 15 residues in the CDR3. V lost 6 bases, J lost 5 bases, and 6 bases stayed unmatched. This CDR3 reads CASRPPGQGTGELFF. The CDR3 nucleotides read TGTGCCAGCAGACCGCCGGGACAGGGGACCGGGGAGCTGTTTTTT.

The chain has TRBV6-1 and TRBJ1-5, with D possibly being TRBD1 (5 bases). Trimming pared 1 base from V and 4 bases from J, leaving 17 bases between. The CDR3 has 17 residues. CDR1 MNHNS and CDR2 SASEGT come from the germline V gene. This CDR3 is CASSEGRGEVWNQPQHF. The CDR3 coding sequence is TGTGCCAGCAGTGAAGGGCGGGGGGAGGTTTGGAATCAGCCCCAGCATTTT.

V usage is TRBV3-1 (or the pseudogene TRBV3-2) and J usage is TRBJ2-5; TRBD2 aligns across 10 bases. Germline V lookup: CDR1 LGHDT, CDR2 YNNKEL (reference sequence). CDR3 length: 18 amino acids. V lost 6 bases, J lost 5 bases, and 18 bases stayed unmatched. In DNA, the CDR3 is TGTGCCAGCAGTACGCGAGGCCGCTTAGCGGGGGGCGGTGAGACCCAGTACTTC. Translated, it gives CASSTRGRLAGGGETQYF.

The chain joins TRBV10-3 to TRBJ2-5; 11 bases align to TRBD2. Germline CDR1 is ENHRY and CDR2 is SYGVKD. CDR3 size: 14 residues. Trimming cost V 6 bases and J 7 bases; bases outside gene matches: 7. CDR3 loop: CAIRNSGGAGTQYF. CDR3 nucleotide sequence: TGTGCCATCAGAAATAGCGGGGGGGCCGGGACCCAGTACTTC.

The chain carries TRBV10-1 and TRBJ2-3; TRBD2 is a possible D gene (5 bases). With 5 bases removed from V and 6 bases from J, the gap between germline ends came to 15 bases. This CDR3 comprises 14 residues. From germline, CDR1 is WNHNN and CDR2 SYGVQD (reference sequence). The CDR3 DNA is TGCGCCAGCAGTAGGGAGCTGCCCAGTGATACGCAGTATTTT. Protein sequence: CASSRELPSDTQYF.

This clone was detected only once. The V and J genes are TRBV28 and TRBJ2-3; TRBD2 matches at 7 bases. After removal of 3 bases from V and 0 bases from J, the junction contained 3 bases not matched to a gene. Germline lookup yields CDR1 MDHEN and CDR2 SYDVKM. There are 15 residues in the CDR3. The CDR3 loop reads CASSFGAGSTDTQYF. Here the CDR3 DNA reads TGTGCCAGCAGTTTCGGAGCGGGGAGCACAGATACGCAGTATTTT.

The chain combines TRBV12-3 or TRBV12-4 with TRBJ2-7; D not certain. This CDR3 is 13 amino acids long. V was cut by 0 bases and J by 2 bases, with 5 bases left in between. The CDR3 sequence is CASSLAETYEQYF. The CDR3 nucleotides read TGTGCCAGCAGTTTAGCAGAGACCTACGAGCAGTACTTC.